The 13 T cell receptor beta chains below all came from one sample that was sequenced in a study of blood T cell repertoires in COVID-19 (TCRdb year 2020). Libraries were prepared through the immunoSEQ multiplex PCR assay. The clones in this table, taken by TCRdb from immuneACCESS, are in-frame only. Not every clone is retained; where verified, under half of the shortfall comes from an unresolved V gene, and the cause of the rest is unknown. The table for this sample lists 390,000 or so clones; just under 90% of them were counted only once. In total, the top ten clones hold 10% of the sample. Sequenced sample: PBMCs or T cells enriched from blood (not recorded which). These receptors were collected from a woman aged 45-65 years who had recovered from COVID-19.

V is TRBV18 and J is TRBJ1-4; D might be TRBD1 (5 bases). CDR1 and CDR2 from the germline V gene are KGHSH and LQKENI. This CDR3 has 14 residues. With 3 bases removed from V and 8 bases from J, the gap between germline ends came to 13 bases. The DNA for the CDR3 is TGTGCCAGCTCACCGTCAGGGCGTCGAGAAAAACTGTTTTTT. It translates to CASSPSGRREKLFF.

The rearrangement joins TRBV28 to TRBJ2-1; 7 bases agree with TRBD1. Unmatched junction bases numbered 7, after V lost 2 bases and J lost 9 bases. The CDR3 length is 14 residues. CDR1 MDHEN and CDR2 SYDVKM come from the germline V gene. CDR3 loop: CASSLTGAFGEQFF. Written as DNA, the CDR3 is TGTGCCAGCAGTTTAACAGGGGCTTTTGGTGAGCAGTTCTTC. The whole variable domain, filled in from reference TRBV28 and TRBJ2-1, reads DVKVTQSSRYLVKRTGEKVFLECVQDMDHENMFWYRQDPGLGLRLIYFSYDVKMKEKGDIPEGYSVSREKKERFSLILESASTNQTSMYLCASSLTGAFGEQFFGPGTRLTVL.

The chain joins TRBV19 to TRBJ1-1, with D perhaps matching TRBD1 (5 bases). CDR1 and CDR2 (germline): LNHDA, SQIVND (reference sequence). The V end lost 3 bases, the J end lost 3 bases, and 11 bases lay between the germline ends. The CDR3 runs 14 residues. CDR3 residues: CASSIYDRHTEAFF. The CDR3 coding sequence is TGTGCCAGTAGTATTTATGACAGACACACTGAAGCTTTCTTT.

The rearrangement joins TRBV6-5 to TRBJ1-6, with D maybe TRBD1 (6 bases). Trimming left V 2 bases short and J 6 bases short, with 8 bases between. Germline V gene lookup returns CDR1 MNHEY and CDR2 SVGAGI. The CDR3 totals 14 residues. The CDR3 loop is CASSYARGNSPLHF. The CDR3 DNA reads TGTGCCAGCAGTTACGCCAGGGGTAATTCACCCCTCCACTTT.

The gene calls are TRBV30 and TRBJ2-7, with D possibly being TRBD2 (6 bases). Germline lookup yields CDR1 GTSNPN and CDR2 SVGIG (reference sequence). V was shortened by 3 bases and J by 9 bases, with 18 bases between the two germline ends. The CDR3 has 13 residues. The CDR3 sequence: CAWRGSGGALQYF. The CDR3 coding sequence is TGTGCCTGGAGAGGGAGTGGAGGGGCCCTGCAGTACTTC. Full variable domain (remainder filled in from reference TRBV30 and TRBJ2-7): SQTIHQWPATLVQPVGSPLSLECTVEGTSNPNLYWYRQAAGRGLQLLFYSVGIGQISSEVPQNLSASRPQDRQFILSSKKLLLSDSGFYLCAWRGSGGALQYFGPGTRLTVT.

The chain carries TRBV4-3 and TRBJ1-2; weak D call: TRBD1 (6 bases). Looked up from germline, CDR1 is LGHNA and CDR2 is YSLEER. V was cut by 0 bases and J by 9 bases, with 14 bases left in between. The CDR3 covers 14 residues. In DNA form, the CDR3 reads TGCGCCAGCAGCCAAGACTACAGGGAGACCCGCTACACCTTC. Amino acids: CASSQDYRETRYTF.

The J gene is TRBJ1-2, the V gene TRBV18; the D is unclear. There are 15 residues in the CDR3. Trimming took 0 bases from V and 2 from J, leaving 10 bases between them. Germline V gene sequence: CDR1 KGHSH, CDR2 LQKENI. This CDR3 is CASSPPSTLNYGYTF. DNA for the CDR3: TGTGCCAGCTCACCACCGTCCACACTAAACTATGGCTACACCTTC.

This sequence joins TRBV29-1 and TRBJ2-7, with D perhaps TRBD1 (6 bases). CDR3 length equals 14 residues. CDR1 is SQVTM, CDR2 ANQGSEA, per germline. The ends were cut back, 2 bases at V and 5 bases at J, with 16 bases in the middle. The DNA of the CDR3 is TGCAGCGTTGAAATGGGGGACACATCGAACGAGCAGTACTTC. It translates to CSVEMGDTSNEQYF.

This chain uses TRBV19 with TRBJ1-6; TRBD1 aligns across 7 bases. The V segment lost 6 bases and the J segment 7 bases; nucleotides outside the gene matches: 3. The CDR3 covers 13 residues. Looked up from germline, CDR1 is LNHDA and CDR2 is SQIVND (reference sequence). This chain's CDR3 is CASRVGQNSPLHF. The CDR3 coding sequence is TGTGCCAGTAGGGTGGGACAGAATTCACCCCTCCACTTT.

V usage is TRBV30 and J usage is TRBJ1-2, with 7 bases fitting TRBD1. Germline V gene data show CDR1 as GTSNPN and CDR2 as SVGIG (reference sequence). The J segment lost 7 bases and the V segment lost 7 bases, leaving 9 bases of the junction unmatched. The CDR3 totals 12 residues. The CDR3 DNA follows: TGTGCCTCCTCCCAGGGGGGAAGTGGCTACACCTTC. Translation gives CASSQGGSGYTF. Drawing the rest from reference TRBV30 and TRBJ1-2, the complete variable domain is SQTIHQWPATLVQPVGSPLSLECTVEGTSNPNLYWYRQAAGRGLQLLFYSVGIGQISSEVPQNLSASRPQDRQFILSSKKLLLSDSGFYLCASSQGGSGYTFGSGTRLTVV.

J is TRBJ2-2 and V is TRBV11-2; D remains ambiguous. The length of the CDR3 is 15 residues. The germline V gene has CDR1 SGHAT and CDR2 FQNNGV. Trimming shortened V by 5 bases and J by 6 bases, and 16 bases separated the two germline ends. This chain's CDR3 is CASSRNFLLAGELFF. CDR3 DNA: TGTGCCAGCAGCCGAAACTTCCTCCTGGCCGGGGAGCTGTTTTTT.

V gene TRBV6-5 combines with J gene TRBJ2-7; 8 bases line up with TRBD2. V lost 6 bases, J lost 1 base, and 8 bases stayed unmatched. Germline-derived CDR1 and CDR2 are MNHEY and SVGAGI. The CDR3 length is 15 residues. The CDR3 DNA reads as TGTGCCAGCAGCCGTAGCGGGGACCCTTCCTACGAGCAGTACTTC. Amino acid sequence: CASSRSGDPSYEQYF.

The genes are TRBV7-6 and TRBJ2-5; D is perhaps TRBD2 (7 bases). Germline V lookup: CDR1 SGHVS, CDR2 FNYEAQ. The germline V and J ends were trimmed by 5 bases and 5 bases, with 15 bases remaining between them. This CDR3 has 14 amino acids. The CDR3, as DNA: TGTGCCAGCAGCCCCTTAGGGGGGGCGGAGACCCAGTACTTC. Amino acid sequence: CASSPLGGAETQYF. The full variable domain, in which reference TRBV7-6 and TRBJ2-5 provide the parts outside the CDR3, is GAGVSQSPRYKVTKRGQDVALRCDPISGHVSLYWYRQALGQGPEFLTYFNYEAQQDKSGLPNDRFSAERPEGSISTLTIQRTEQRDSAMYRCASSPLGGAETQYFGPGTRLLVL.